This T cell receptor beta chain was documented in a study of cytomegalovirus exposure and HLA in healthy donors. CDR1 is MGHRA, CDR2 YSYEKL, per germline. There are 17 residues in the CDR3. V lost 6 bases, J lost 7 bases, and 22 bases lay in between. Sequencing used immunoSEQ multiplex PCR; TCRdb keeps in-frame clones, though not all of them. The sample has some 110,000 clones; about 87% are singletons. The sequenced material came from PBMCs. This clonotype was obtained from a man aged 18 to 30 in good health and CMV-seronegative. The chain couples TRBV4-1 to TRBJ1-6; D might be TRBD1 (5 bases). CDR3 DNA sequence: TGCGCCAGCAGTAATTCGTGGACAACAGAAACCAATTCACCCCTCCACTTT. Translated, it gives CASSNSWTTETNSPLHF.